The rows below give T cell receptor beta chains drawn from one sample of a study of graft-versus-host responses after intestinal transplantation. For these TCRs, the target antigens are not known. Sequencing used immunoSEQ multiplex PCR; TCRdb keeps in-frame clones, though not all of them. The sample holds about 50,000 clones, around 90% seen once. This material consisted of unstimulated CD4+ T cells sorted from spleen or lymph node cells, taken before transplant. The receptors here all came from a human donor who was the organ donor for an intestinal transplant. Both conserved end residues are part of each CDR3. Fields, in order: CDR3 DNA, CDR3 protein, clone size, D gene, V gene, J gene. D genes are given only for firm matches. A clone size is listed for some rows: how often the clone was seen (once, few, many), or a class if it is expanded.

DNA: TGTGCCAGCAGCAACCAAGAGACCCAGTACTTC; CDR3: CASSNQETQYF; size: -; D: -; V: TRBV7-2; J: TRBJ2-5
DNA: TGTGCCAGCATTCAGCTCCTTCGGGGGGTACAAGAGACCCAGTACTTC; CDR3: CASIQLLRGVQETQYF; size: -; D: TRBD2; V: TRBV2; J: TRBJ2-5
DNA: TGCAGCGTTGAAGATCTTCCCGGGCAGGGGAATGGAAACACCATATATTTT; CDR3: CSVEDLPGQGNGNTIYF; size: -; D: -; V: TRBV29-1; J: TRBJ1-3
DNA: TGTGCCAGCAGTTTTACAGAACCCTACGAGCAGTACTTC; CDR3: CASSFTEPYEQYF; size: -; D: -; V: TRBV27; J: TRBJ2-7
DNA: TGTGCCACCTATGGCGGGCGTAATGAGCAGTTCTTC; CDR3: CATYGGRNEQFF; size: -; D: -; V: TRBV10-3; J: TRBJ2-1
DNA: TGCAGCGTTGTTGGACGGTCGGTGGCGAACTATGGCTACACCTTC; CDR3: CSVVGRSVANYGYTF; size: -; D: -; V: TRBV29-1; J: TRBJ1-2
DNA: TGTGCCAGCAGTTTGAGGGTGACTAGCGGGAGCTGGGAGACCCAGTACTTC; CDR3: CASSLRVTSGSWETQYF; size: -; D: TRBD2; V: TRBV28; J: TRBJ2-5
DNA: TGCAGTGCTAGGGACTTCTACGAGCAGTACTTC; CDR3: CSARDFYEQYF; size: few; D: -; V: TRBV20-1; J: TRBJ2-7
DNA: TGTGCCAGCAGTTTTACTATAGATACGCAGTATTTT; CDR3: CASSFTIDTQYF; size: -; D: -; V: TRBV6-5; J: TRBJ2-3
DNA: TGTGCCAGCAGTTATCTGGGACAGGGCTACGAGCAGTACTTC; CDR3: CASSYLGQGYEQYF; size: -; D: TRBD1; V: TRBV6-6; J: TRBJ2-7
DNA: TGTGCCAGCAGTAGGACAGGGGGCTATGGCTACACCTTC; CDR3: CASSRTGGYGYTF; size: -; D: TRBD1; V: TRBV28; J: TRBJ1-2
DNA: TGTGCCAGCAGCTTGTTTGGGTCTGCGGGTCATAATGAAAAACTGTTTTTT; CDR3: CASSLFGSAGHNEKLFF; size: -; D: -; V: TRBV7-2; J: TRBJ1-4
DNA: TGTGCCAGCAGGATACTAGCAACAGATACGCAGTATTTT; CDR3: CASRILATDTQYF; size: once; D: -; V: TRBV6-5; J: TRBJ2-3
DNA: TGTGCCAGCAGCTTAGGATGGGGATCCTACGAGCAGTACTTC; CDR3: CASSLGWGSYEQYF; size: -; D: -; V: TRBV7-8; J: TRBJ2-7
DNA: TGCGCCAGCAGCTTGGGTCCCCAAGAGACCCAGTACTTC; CDR3: CASSLGPQETQYF; size: -; D: -; V: TRBV5-1; J: TRBJ2-5
DNA: TGTGCCAGCTCACCCAGACAGGGGGCGGCCCCCTACGAGCAGTACTTC; CDR3: CASSPRQGAAPYEQYF; size: -; D: TRBD1; V: TRBV18; J: TRBJ2-7
DNA: TGTGCCAGCAGTTTAGGGACAGGGGGTAATGAAAAACTGTTTTTT; CDR3: CASSLGTGGNEKLFF; size: -; D: TRBD1; V: TRBV28; J: TRBJ1-4
DNA: TGCAGCGTTAGTGGGACCCATAATGAAAAGCTGTTTTTT; CDR3: CSVSGTHNEKLFF; size: -; D: -; V: TRBV29-1; J: TRBJ1-4
DNA: TGTGCCAGCAGTTTAAGGGGGGGAGGAACTAATGAAAAACTGTTTTTT; CDR3: CASSLRGGGTNEKLFF; size: -; D: -; V: TRBV28; J: TRBJ1-4
DNA: TGTGCCAGCAGCTTAACAGGGGGGGTCTATGGCTACACCTTC; CDR3: CASSLTGGVYGYTF; size: once; D: -; V: TRBV7-3; J: TRBJ1-2
DNA: TGTGCCAGCAGTGTAGGGCAGGGGGCAGATACGCAGTATTTT; CDR3: CASSVGQGADTQYF; size: -; D: TRBD1; V: TRBV2; J: TRBJ2-3
DNA: TGTGCCAGCAGTGACTACTACGAGCAGTACTTC; CDR3: CASSDYYEQYF; size: -; D: -; V: TRBV6-6; J: TRBJ2-7
DNA: TGTGCCAGCAGATCTCTAGGGGGGGCTAATCAGCCCCAGCATTTT; CDR3: CASRSLGGANQPQHF; size: once; D: -; V: TRBV2; J: TRBJ1-5
DNA: TGTGCCAGCAGCGCACTAGCGAACACAGATACGCAGTATTTT; CDR3: CASSALANTDTQYF; size: -; D: TRBD2; V: TRBV13; J: TRBJ2-3
DNA: TGTGCCAGCAGTTTAAGTTATACTACAGGGGGAAATTATGAGCAGTTCTTC; CDR3: CASSLSYTTGGNYEQFF; size: -; D: TRBD1; V: TRBV28; J: TRBJ2-1
DNA: TGTGCCAGCAGCTTCGTCGACAGGGGGCCTGGCTACACCTTC; CDR3: CASSFVDRGPGYTF; size: -; D: TRBD1; V: TRBV5-4; J: TRBJ1-2
DNA: TGTGCCAGCAGCTTAACAGGGGGCGCAGATACGCAGTATTTT; CDR3: CASSLTGGADTQYF; size: -; D: TRBD1; V: TRBV7-3; J: TRBJ2-3
DNA: TGTGCCAGCAGTTTACTAGCGGCCTACGAGCAGTACTTC; CDR3: CASSLLAAYEQYF; size: few; D: TRBD2; V: TRBV28; J: TRBJ2-7
DNA: TGTGCCAGCTCACCACCGGGACAGGGCAAAAATGAGCAGTTCTTC; CDR3: CASSPPGQGKNEQFF; size: -; D: TRBD1; V: TRBV18; J: TRBJ2-1
DNA: TGTGCCAGCAGCCAAGGACACTATGGCTACACCTTC; CDR3: CASSQGHYGYTF; size: once; D: -; V: TRBV4-2; J: TRBJ1-2
DNA: TGTGCCAGCAGCCTCCGACAGGGGAATACCTACGAGCAGTACTTC; CDR3: CASSLRQGNTYEQYF; size: -; D: TRBD1; V: TRBV28; J: TRBJ2-7
DNA: TGTGCCAGCAGTGAGGAAATAGCGGGAACAGATACGCAGTATTTT; CDR3: CASSEEIAGTDTQYF; size: -; D: TRBD2; V: TRBV6-1; J: TRBJ2-3
DNA: TGCGCCAGCAGCTTCGGGACTAGCGGGAGTAATGAGCAGTTCTTC; CDR3: CASSFGTSGSNEQFF; size: -; D: TRBD2; V: TRBV5-1; J: TRBJ2-1
DNA: TGTGCCAGCAGCGTAAGCGGGAGCTCCTACAATGAGCAGTTCTTC; CDR3: CASSVSGSSYNEQFF; size: -; D: TRBD2; V: TRBV9; J: TRBJ2-1
DNA: TGTGCCAGCAATCGAGAGCAGGAAACTGAAGCTTTCTTT; CDR3: CASNREQETEAFF; size: -; D: -; V: TRBV6-5; J: TRBJ1-1
DNA: TGTGCCAGCAGCTTAGGCTTCGAATACGAGCAGTACTTC; CDR3: CASSLGFEYEQYF; size: -; D: -; V: TRBV7-9; J: TRBJ2-7
DNA: TGTGCCAGCAGCTTGGTACGACAGCCGACTTGGGTCCCCAAAAACTATGGCTACACCTTC; CDR3: CASSLVRQPTWVPKNYGYTF; size: few; D: -; V: TRBV5-5; J: TRBJ1-2
DNA: TGTGCCAGCAGGCCGGAGGGGACACCGCAAGAGACCCAGTACTTC; CDR3: CASRPEGTPQETQYF; size: -; D: -; V: TRBV7-9; J: TRBJ2-5
DNA: TGTGCCAGCAGCCGTGGGACTAGCGGGACAGATACGCAGTATTTT; CDR3: CASSRGTSGTDTQYF; size: -; D: TRBD2; V: TRBV5-4; J: TRBJ2-3
DNA: TGTGCCAGCAGCGTGCTCAGGACGTATTCCTACGAGCAGTACTTC; CDR3: CASSVLRTYSYEQYF; size: few; D: -; V: TRBV7-9; J: TRBJ2-7
DNA: TGTGCCAGCAGCTTAAACACTGTCGGGAGAAATGAGCAGTTCTTC; CDR3: CASSLNTVGRNEQFF; size: -; D: -; V: TRBV7-6; J: TRBJ2-1
DNA: TGTGCCAGCAGCTTAGAGGGTGCAGGGAGAGGTGGCTACACCTTC; CDR3: CASSLEGAGRGGYTF; size: -; D: -; V: TRBV11-3; J: TRBJ1-2
DNA: TGTGCCAGCAGCTTAGTTTCGCAGGGGGCGAACACTGAAGCTTTCTTT; CDR3: CASSLVSQGANTEAFF; size: -; D: TRBD1; V: TRBV7-2; J: TRBJ1-1
DNA: TGTGCCAGTAGTATCGAGGGGGTCATGAACACTGAAGCTTTCTTT; CDR3: CASSIEGVMNTEAFF; size: once; D: -; V: TRBV19; J: TRBJ1-1
DNA: TGTGCCAGTAGGGGGGGATACGAGCAGTACTTC; CDR3: CASRGGYEQYF; size: -; D: -; V: TRBV19; J: TRBJ2-7
DNA: TGTGCCAGCAGCCAAGATCCTCGGGAGACTGAGCAGTTCTTC; CDR3: CASSQDPRETEQFF; size: -; D: -; V: TRBV4-2; J: TRBJ2-1
DNA: TGTGCCAGTAGTATGAAGCGGGGCGCCTACAATGAGCAGTTCTTC; CDR3: CASSMKRGAYNEQFF; size: -; D: TRBD2; V: TRBV19; J: TRBJ2-1
DNA: TGTGCCAGCAGCCCTGGACTAGCGGGAGGTCTGCGCGAGCAGTACTTC; CDR3: CASSPGLAGGLREQYF; size: -; D: TRBD2; V: TRBV7-8; J: TRBJ2-7
DNA: TGTGCCAGCAGGACGAGGGGACAGAGCTACGAGCAGTACTTC; CDR3: CASRTRGQSYEQYF; size: few; D: TRBD1; V: TRBV6-6; J: TRBJ2-7
DNA: TGTGCCAGCAGCTTAGACAACTACAATGAGCAGTTCTTC; CDR3: CASSLDNYNEQFF; size: -; D: -; V: TRBV7-2; J: TRBJ2-1
DNA: TGTGCCAGCAGTTACTCAGGTGGCAGCTCCTACGAGCAGTACTTC; CDR3: CASSYSGGSSYEQYF; size: -; D: -; V: TRBV6-6; J: TRBJ2-7
DNA: TGTGCCAGCAGCGTGGACAGGTTGCGAACTGAAGCTTTCTTT; CDR3: CASSVDRLRTEAFF; size: -; D: TRBD1; V: TRBV5-4; J: TRBJ1-1
DNA: TGTGCCAGCAGTTACTCCTCAGGGACGGGAGGAAACACCATATATTTT; CDR3: CASSYSSGTGGNTIYF; size: -; D: -; V: TRBV6-5; J: TRBJ1-3